Below, one TCR beta chain is given with its context. Its specificity is unknown. This entry is derived from a study of cytomegalovirus exposure and HLA in healthy donors. Regarding the study as a whole: Across donors, most TCRs were seen rarely, yet some public ones were widespread. The Asian-associated ancestry cluster reportedly had fewer N-insertions than the approximately 670-donor mean in a later analysis. A later analysis linked a missense DCLRE1C variant to TCR beta V- and J-gene trimming.

Germline-derived CDR1 and CDR2 are LGHNT and FRNRAP. The V segment lost 0 bases and the J segment 0 bases; nucleotides outside the gene matches: 8. This CDR3 has 18 amino acids. The PCR made use of 60 Vbeta and 13 Jbeta primers. TCRdb keeps only in-frame clones here, not all; method: immunoSEQ multiplex PCR. The sample has approximately 140,000 clones, 70% to 85% seen once. Sequenced sample: PBMCs. This chain links TRBV12-5 with TRBJ2-1; 7 nucleotides agree with TRBD1. The sequence was obtained from a middle-aged woman in good health and CMV-seronegative. The CDR3 spells CASGLVLGDRGSYNEQFF. The CDR3 nucleotides read TGTGCTAGTGGTTTGGTATTGGGGGACAGAGGCTCCTACAATGAGCAGTTCTTC.